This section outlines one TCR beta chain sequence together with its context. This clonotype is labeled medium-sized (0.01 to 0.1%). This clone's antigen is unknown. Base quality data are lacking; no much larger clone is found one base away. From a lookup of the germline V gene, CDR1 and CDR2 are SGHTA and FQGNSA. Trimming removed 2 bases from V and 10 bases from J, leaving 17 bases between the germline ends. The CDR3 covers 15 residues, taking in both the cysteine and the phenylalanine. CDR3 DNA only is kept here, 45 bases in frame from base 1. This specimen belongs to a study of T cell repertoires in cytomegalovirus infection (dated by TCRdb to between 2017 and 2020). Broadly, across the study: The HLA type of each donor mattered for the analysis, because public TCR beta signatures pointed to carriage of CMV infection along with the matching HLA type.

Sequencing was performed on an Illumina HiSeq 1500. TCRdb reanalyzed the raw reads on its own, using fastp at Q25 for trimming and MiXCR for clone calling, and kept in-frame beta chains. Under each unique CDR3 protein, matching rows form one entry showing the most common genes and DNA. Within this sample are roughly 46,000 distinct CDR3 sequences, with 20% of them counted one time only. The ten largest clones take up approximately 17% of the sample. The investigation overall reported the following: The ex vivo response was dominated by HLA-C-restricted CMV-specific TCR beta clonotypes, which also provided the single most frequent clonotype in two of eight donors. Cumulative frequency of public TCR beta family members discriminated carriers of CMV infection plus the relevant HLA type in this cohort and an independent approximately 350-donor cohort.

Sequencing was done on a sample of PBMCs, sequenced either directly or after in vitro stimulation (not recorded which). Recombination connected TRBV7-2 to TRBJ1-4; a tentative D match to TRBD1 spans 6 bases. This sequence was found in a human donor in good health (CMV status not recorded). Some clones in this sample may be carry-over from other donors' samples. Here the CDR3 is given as CASSLRGDIIGKLFF. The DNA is TGTGCCAGCAGCTTAAGGGGGGACATAATTGGAAAACTGTTTTTT. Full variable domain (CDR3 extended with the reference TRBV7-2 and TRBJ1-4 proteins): GAGVSQSPSNKVTEKGKDVELRCDPISGHTALYWYRQSLGQGLEFLIYFQGNSAPDKSGLPSDRFSAERTGGSVSTLTIQRTQQEDSAVYLCASSLRGDIIGKLFFGSGTQLSVL.